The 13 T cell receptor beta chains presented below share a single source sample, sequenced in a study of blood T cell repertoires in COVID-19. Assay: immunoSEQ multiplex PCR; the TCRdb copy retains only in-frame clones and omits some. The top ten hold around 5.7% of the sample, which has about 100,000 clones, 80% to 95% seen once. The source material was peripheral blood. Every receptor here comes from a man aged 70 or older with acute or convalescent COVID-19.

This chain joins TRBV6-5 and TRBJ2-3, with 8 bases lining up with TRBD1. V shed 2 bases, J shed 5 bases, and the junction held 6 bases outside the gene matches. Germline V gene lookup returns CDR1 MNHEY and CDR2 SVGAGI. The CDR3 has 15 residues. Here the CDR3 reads CASSYQDRDEDTQYF. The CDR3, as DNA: TGTGCCAGCAGTTACCAGGACAGGGATGAAGATACGCAGTATTTT.

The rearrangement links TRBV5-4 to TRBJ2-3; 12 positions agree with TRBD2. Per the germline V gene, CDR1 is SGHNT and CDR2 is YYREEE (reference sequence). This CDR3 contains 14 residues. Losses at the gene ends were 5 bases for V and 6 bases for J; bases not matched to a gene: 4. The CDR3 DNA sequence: TGTGCCAGCAGTTCGACTAGCGGGGGTGATACGCAGTATTTT. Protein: CASSSTSGGDTQYF. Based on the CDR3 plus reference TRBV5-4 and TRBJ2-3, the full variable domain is ETGVTQSPTHLIKTRGQQVTLRCSSQSGHNTVSWYQQALGQGPQFIFQYYREEENGRGNFPPRFSGLQFPNYSSELNVNALELDDSALYLCASSSTSGGDTQYFGPGTRLTVL.

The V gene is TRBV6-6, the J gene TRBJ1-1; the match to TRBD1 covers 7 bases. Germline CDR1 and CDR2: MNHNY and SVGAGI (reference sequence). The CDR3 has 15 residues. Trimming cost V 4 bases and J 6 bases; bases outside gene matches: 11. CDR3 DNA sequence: TGTGCCAGCAGTTCCCGGGACAGAGGAGGGTCTGAAGCTTTCTTT. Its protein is CASSSRDRGGSEAFF.

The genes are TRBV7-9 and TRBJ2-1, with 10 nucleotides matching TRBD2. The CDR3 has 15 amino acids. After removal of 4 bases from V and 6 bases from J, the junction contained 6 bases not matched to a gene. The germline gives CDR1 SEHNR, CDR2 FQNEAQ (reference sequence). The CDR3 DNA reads TGTGCCAGCAGCTCCCTAGCGGGAGCCCCCAATGAGCAGTTCTTC. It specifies CASSSLAGAPNEQFF.

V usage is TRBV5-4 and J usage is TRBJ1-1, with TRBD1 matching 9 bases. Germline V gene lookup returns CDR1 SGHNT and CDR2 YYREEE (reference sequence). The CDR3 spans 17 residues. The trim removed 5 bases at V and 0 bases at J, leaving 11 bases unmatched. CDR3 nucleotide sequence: TGTGCCAGCAGGTACACCGGGACAGGGTGGGTGAACACTGAAGCTTTCTTT. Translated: CASRYTGTGWVNTEAFF.

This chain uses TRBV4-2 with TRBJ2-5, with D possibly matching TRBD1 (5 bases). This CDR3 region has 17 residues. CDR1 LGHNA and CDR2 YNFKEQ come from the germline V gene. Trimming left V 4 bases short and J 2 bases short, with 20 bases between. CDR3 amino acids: CASSPDGVTAGQETQYF. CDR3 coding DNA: TGTGCCAGCAGCCCAGACGGCGTAACGGCAGGGCAAGAGACCCAGTACTTC.

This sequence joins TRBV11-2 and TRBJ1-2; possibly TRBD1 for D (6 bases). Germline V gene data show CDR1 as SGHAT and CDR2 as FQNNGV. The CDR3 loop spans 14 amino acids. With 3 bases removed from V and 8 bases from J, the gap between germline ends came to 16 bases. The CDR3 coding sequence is TGTGCCAGCAGCTTTCGGACAGCCGATGAGGGCTACACCTTC. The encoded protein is CASSFRTADEGYTF.

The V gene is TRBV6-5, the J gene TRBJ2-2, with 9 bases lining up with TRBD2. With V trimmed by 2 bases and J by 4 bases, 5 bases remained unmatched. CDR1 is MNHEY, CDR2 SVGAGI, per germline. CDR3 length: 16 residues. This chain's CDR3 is CASSYEGGRGTGELFF. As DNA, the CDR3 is TGTGCCAGCAGTTACGAAGGCGGGAGGGGCACCGGGGAGCTGTTTTTT.

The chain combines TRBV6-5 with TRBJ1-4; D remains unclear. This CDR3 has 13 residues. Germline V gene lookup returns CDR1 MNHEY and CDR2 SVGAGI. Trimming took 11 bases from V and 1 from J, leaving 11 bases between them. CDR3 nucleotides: TGTGCCGCCCGGGGTGGAACTAATGAAAAACTGTTTTTT. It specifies CAARGGTNEKLFF.

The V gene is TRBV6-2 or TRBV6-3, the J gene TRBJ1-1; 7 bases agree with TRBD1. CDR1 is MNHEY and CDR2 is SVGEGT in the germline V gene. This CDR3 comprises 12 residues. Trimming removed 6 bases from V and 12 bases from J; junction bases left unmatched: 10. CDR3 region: CASSPTGIVTFF. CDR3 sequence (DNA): TGTGCCAGCAGCCCGACAGGGATTGTTACTTTCTTT.

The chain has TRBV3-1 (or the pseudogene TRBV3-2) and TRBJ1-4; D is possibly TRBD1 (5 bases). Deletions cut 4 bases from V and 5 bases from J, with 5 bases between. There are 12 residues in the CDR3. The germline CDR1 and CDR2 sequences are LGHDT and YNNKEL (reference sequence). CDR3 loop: CASSRQNEKLFF. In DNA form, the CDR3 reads TGTGCCAGCAGCCGACAGAATGAAAAACTGTTTTTT.

CDR3 coding DNA: TGTGCCAGCAGCCCGACGGGGAACAGGGGGCCCCAGCATTTT. Amino acids: CASSPTGNRGPQHF. This rearrangement joins TRBV2 to TRBJ1-5; 7 nucleotides match TRBD1. The CDR3 runs 14 residues. The V gene's germline CDR1 is SNHLY and CDR2 FYNNEI. Unmatched junction bases numbered 11, after V lost 6 bases and J lost 9 bases. Full variable domain (outside the CDR3, taken from reference TRBV2 and TRBJ1-5): EPEVTQTPSHQVTQMGQEVILRCVPISNHLYFYWYRQILGQKVEFLVSFYNNEISEKSEIFDDQFSVERPDGSNFTLKIRSTKLEDSAMYFCASSPTGNRGPQHFGDGTRLSIL.

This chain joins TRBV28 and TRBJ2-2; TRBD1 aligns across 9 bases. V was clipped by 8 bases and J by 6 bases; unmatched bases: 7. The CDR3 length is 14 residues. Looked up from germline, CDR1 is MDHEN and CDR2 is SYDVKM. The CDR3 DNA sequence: TGTGCCAGCGGCCGGACAGGGGCTCCCGGGGAGCTGTTTTTT. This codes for CASGRTGAPGELFF.